A selection of T cell receptor beta chains follows, all from one sample in a study of post-analysis software for immune sequencing data. TCRdb redid the calling of the PCR reads with MiXCR, one entry per CDR3 protein. Of about 760,000 distinct CDR3 sequences listed, roughly 29% were seen once; the top ten hold around 0.55%. The material sequenced was blood. These TCRs come from a girl aged 5-17 years with multiple sclerosis. Each CDR3 is given with its conserved first and last residue. The D gene is left open where the match is weak. Size is omitted from some rows. Given values are once, few, many or a class for expanded clones.

abundance: .; d_gene: TRBD1; j_gene: TRBJ1-6; len: 15; v_gene: TRBV15; CDR3aa: CATSRDSQGLSPLHF; CDR3nt: TGTGCCACCAGCAGAGATTCACAGGGGCTTTCACCCCTCCACTTT
abundance: .; d_gene: .; j_gene: TRBJ2-3; len: 17; v_gene: TRBV7-2; CDR3aa: CASTLLTRADTRDTQYF; CDR3nt: TGTGCCAGCACCCTACTCACCCGGGCGGACACGCGAGATACGCAGTATTTT
abundance: few; d_gene: TRBD1; j_gene: TRBJ1-4; len: 15; v_gene: TRBV7-2; CDR3aa: CASSLGTGGREKLFF; CDR3nt: TGTGCCAGCAGCTTAGGGACAGGGGGCCGTGAAAAACTGTTTTTT
abundance: once; d_gene: TRBD2; j_gene: TRBJ2-3; len: 19; v_gene: TRBV12-3/TRBV12-4; CDR3aa: CASSQPPGLAGVVADAQYF; CDR3nt: TGTGCCAGCAGCCAACCCCCGGGACTAGCAGGAGTTGTCGCAGATGCGCAGTATTTT
abundance: .; d_gene: .; j_gene: TRBJ1-5; len: 15; v_gene: TRBV10-3; CDR3aa: CAISGPEDSNQPQHF; CDR3nt: TGTGCCATCAGTGGGCCGGAGGATAGCAATCAGCCCCAGCATTTT
abundance: few; d_gene: TRBD1; j_gene: TRBJ2-5; len: 15; v_gene: TRBV28; CDR3aa: CASSLSGTGQETQYF; CDR3nt: TGTGCCAGCAGTTTAAGTGGGACAGGGCAAGAGACCCAGTACTTC
abundance: few; d_gene: TRBD2; j_gene: TRBJ2-7; len: 19; v_gene: TRBV18; CDR3aa: CASSPAAGVSGKGYYEQYF; CDR3nt: TGTGCCAGCTCACCAGCGGCGGGAGTGAGTGGTAAGGGATACTACGAGCAGTACTTC
abundance: .; d_gene: .; j_gene: TRBJ2-1; len: 13; v_gene: TRBV6-5; CDR3aa: CASSRDAPNEQFF; CDR3nt: TGTGCCAGCAGTAGAGACGCCCCCAATGAGCAGTTCTTC
abundance: .; d_gene: TRBD2; j_gene: TRBJ2-1; len: 16; v_gene: TRBV29-1; CDR3aa: CSVQLAGGPSLREQFF; CDR3nt: TGCAGCGTTCAGCTAGCGGGAGGGCCTTCGCTAAGAGAGCAGTTCTTC
abundance: .; d_gene: .; j_gene: TRBJ2-7; len: 15; v_gene: TRBV7-9; CDR3aa: CASSRIRGPLSEQYF; CDR3nt: TGTGCCAGCAGCCGCATACGGGGCCCTCTGTCCGAGCAGTACTTC
abundance: few; d_gene: .; j_gene: TRBJ2-1; len: 11; v_gene: TRBV20-1; CDR3aa: CSANFYNEQFF; CDR3nt: TGCAGTGCAAATTTTTACAATGAGCAGTTCTTC
abundance: few; d_gene: .; j_gene: TRBJ2-3; len: 17; v_gene: TRBV27; CDR3aa: CASSHGQRQVYTDTQYF; CDR3nt: TGTGCCAGCAGCCACGGGCAGAGGCAGGTCTATACAGATACGCAGTATTTT
abundance: few; d_gene: .; j_gene: TRBJ2-2; len: 15; v_gene: TRBV5-6; CDR3aa: CASSPRTVNTGELFF; CDR3nt: TGTGCCAGCAGCCCCCGGACGGTGAACACCGGGGAGCTGTTTTTT
abundance: few; d_gene: TRBD2; j_gene: TRBJ2-7; len: 15; v_gene: TRBV5-6; CDR3aa: CASSIPGLAVVEQYF; CDR3nt: TGTGCCAGCAGCATCCCGGGACTAGCGGTTGTGGAGCAGTACTTC
abundance: .; d_gene: .; j_gene: TRBJ1-5; len: 13; v_gene: TRBV2; CDR3aa: CASSEVPLQPQHF; CDR3nt: TGTGCCAGCAGTGAAGTTCCCCTTCAGCCCCAGCATTTT
abundance: few; d_gene: .; j_gene: TRBJ2-3; len: 16; v_gene: TRBV10-3; CDR3aa: CAISETSTRLTDTQYF; CDR3nt: TGTGCCATCAGTGAAACCTCAACCCGGCTCACAGATACGCAGTATTTT
abundance: .; d_gene: .; j_gene: TRBJ1-4; len: 13; v_gene: TRBV4-2; CDR3aa: CASSHGRMEKLFF; CDR3nt: TGTGCCAGCAGCCATGGGCGGATGGAAAAACTGTTTTTT
abundance: few; d_gene: .; j_gene: TRBJ1-3; len: 15; v_gene: TRBV6-1; CDR3aa: CASSDDRQRGNTIYF; CDR3nt: TGTGCCAGCAGTGATGACAGACAGCGTGGAAACACCATATATTTT
abundance: .; d_gene: TRBD1; j_gene: TRBJ2-7; len: 16; v_gene: TRBV7-9; CDR3aa: CASSLIRDRGSYEQYF; CDR3nt: TGTGCCAGCAGCTTAATTCGGGACAGGGGATCCTACGAGCAGTACTTC
abundance: .; d_gene: .; j_gene: TRBJ2-1; len: 14; v_gene: TRBV5-1; CDR3aa: CASSPGGGSDEQFF; CDR3nt: TGCGCCAGCAGCCCGGGTGGAGGGTCTGATGAGCAGTTCTTC
abundance: .; d_gene: .; j_gene: TRBJ1-1; len: 11; v_gene: TRBV7-9; CDR3aa: CASSFGQEAFF; CDR3nt: TGTGCCAGCAGCTTCGGACAGGAAGCTTTCTTT
abundance: .; d_gene: .; j_gene: TRBJ2-3; len: 12; v_gene: TRBV20-1; CDR3aa: CSASKGADTQYF; CDR3nt: TGCAGTGCTAGTAAGGGCGCAGATACGCAGTATTTT
abundance: .; d_gene: TRBD1; j_gene: TRBJ2-1; len: 16; v_gene: TRBV7-2; CDR3aa: CASSLQGTSSYNEQFF; CDR3nt: TGTGCCAGCAGCCTACAGGGGACAAGCTCCTACAATGAGCAGTTCTTC
abundance: .; d_gene: .; j_gene: TRBJ2-3; len: 15; v_gene: TRBV15; CDR3aa: CATSGGFARGDTRYF; CDR3nt: TGTGCCACCAGTGGGGGGTTCGCGCGGGGAGATACGCGGTATTTT
abundance: .; d_gene: .; j_gene: TRBJ2-2; len: 15; v_gene: TRBV6-5; CDR3aa: CASSAGQLKIGELFF; CDR3nt: TGTGCCAGCAGTGCGGGACAGCTTAAGATCGGGGAGCTGTTTTTT
abundance: few; d_gene: .; j_gene: TRBJ1-1; len: 15; v_gene: TRBV7-2; CDR3aa: CASSLYSAENTEAFF; CDR3nt: TGTGCCAGCAGCTTATATTCGGCAGAGAACACTGAAGCTTTCTTT
abundance: .; d_gene: TRBD2; j_gene: TRBJ2-7; len: 19; v_gene: TRBV4-1; CDR3aa: CASSHPGLAGSSSYNEQYF; CDR3nt: TGCGCCAGCAGCCATCCGGGACTAGCGGGTTCGAGCTCCTACAATGAGCAGTACTTC
abundance: many; d_gene: .; j_gene: TRBJ2-7; len: 13; v_gene: TRBV7-9; CDR3aa: CASSLLISYEQYF; CDR3nt: TGTGCCAGCAGCCTGCTAATCTCCTACGAGCAGTACTTC
abundance: .; d_gene: TRBD2; j_gene: TRBJ2-3; len: 16; v_gene: TRBV3-1; CDR3aa: CASSHHSGRPTDTQYF; CDR3nt: TGTGCCAGCAGCCACCATAGCGGGAGACCCACAGATACGCAGTATTTT